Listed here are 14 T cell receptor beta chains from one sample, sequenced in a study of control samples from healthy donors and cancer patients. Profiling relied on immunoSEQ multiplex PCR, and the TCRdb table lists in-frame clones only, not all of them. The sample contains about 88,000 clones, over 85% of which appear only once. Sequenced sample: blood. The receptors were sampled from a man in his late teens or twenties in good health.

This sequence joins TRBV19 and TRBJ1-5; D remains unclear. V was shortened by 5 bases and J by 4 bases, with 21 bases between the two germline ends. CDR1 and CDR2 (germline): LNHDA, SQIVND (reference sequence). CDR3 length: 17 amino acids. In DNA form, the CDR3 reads TGTGCCAGTAGTGAGGTCCGGGGTGGTTGGGTTAATCAGCCCCAGCATTTT. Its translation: CASSEVRGGWVNQPQHF.

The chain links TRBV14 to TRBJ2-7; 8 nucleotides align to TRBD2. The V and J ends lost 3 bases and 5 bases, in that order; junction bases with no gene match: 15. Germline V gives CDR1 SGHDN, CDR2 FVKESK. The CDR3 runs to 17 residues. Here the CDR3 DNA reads TGTGCCAGCAGCCAGGTCAACTGGGATAGCGGGAAAAACGAGCAGTACTTC. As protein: CASSQVNWDSGKNEQYF.

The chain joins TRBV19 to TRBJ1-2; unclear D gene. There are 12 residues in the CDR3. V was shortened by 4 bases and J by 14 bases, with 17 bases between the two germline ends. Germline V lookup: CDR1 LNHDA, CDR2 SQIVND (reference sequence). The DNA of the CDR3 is TGTGCCAGTAGTAAAGAGCGAGCGCGATCTACCTTC. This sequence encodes CASSKERARSTF.

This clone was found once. The CDR3 loop is CASSLVHNTEAFF. The CDR3 DNA reads TGTGCCAGCAGCTTAGTGCATAACACTGAAGCTTTCTTT. This chain joins TRBV7-8 and TRBJ1-1; D is undetermined. The germline CDR1 and CDR2 sequences are SGHVS and FQNEAQ. This CDR3 is 13 amino acids long. V dropped 1 base and J dropped 2 bases, with 5 bases sitting between them.

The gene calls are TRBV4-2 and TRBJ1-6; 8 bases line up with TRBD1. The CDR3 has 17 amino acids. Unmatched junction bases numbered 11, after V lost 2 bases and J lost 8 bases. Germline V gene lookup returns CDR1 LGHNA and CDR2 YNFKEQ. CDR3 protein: CASSQLRTGSAHSPLHF. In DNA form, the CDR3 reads TGTGCCAGCAGCCAACTAAGGACAGGGAGTGCCCATTCACCCCTCCACTTT.

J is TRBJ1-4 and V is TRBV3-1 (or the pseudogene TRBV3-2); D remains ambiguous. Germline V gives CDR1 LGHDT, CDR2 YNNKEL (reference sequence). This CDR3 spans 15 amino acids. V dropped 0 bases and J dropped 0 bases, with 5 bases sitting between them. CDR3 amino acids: CASSQDWATNEKLFF. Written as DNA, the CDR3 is TGTGCCAGCAGCCAAGACTGGGCAACTAATGAAAAACTGTTTTTT.

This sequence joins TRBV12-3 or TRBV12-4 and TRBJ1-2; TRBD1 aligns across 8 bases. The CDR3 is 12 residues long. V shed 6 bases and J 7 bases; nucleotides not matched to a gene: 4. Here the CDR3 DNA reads TGTGCCAGCAGGGACAGGGCCACTGGCTACACCTTC. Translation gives CASRDRATGYTF.

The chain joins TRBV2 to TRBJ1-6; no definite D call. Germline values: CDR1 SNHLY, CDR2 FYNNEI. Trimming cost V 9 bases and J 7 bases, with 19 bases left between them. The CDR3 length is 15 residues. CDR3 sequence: CASSQRVAGNSPLHF. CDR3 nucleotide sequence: TGTGCCAGTTCGCAGCGGGTTGCGGGGAATTCACCCCTCCACTTT.

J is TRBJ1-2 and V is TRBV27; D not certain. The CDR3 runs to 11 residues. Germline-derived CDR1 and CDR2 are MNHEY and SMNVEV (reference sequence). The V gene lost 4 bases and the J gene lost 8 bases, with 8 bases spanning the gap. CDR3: CASSSGEGYTF. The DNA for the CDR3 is TGTGCCAGCAGTTCGGGAGAAGGCTACACCTTC.

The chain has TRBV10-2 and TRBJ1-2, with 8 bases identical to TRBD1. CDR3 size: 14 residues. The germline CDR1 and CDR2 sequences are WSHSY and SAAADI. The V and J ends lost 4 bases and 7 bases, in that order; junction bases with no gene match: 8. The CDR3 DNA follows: TGCGCCAGCAGTGTAACGACAGGGGCGGGTGGCTACACCTTC. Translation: CASSVTTGAGGYTF.

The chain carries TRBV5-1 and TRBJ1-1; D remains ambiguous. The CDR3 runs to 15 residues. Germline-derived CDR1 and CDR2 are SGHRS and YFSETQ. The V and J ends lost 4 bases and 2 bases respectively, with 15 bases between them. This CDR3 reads CASSPGGRVNTEAFF. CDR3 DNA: TGCGCCAGCAGCCCCGGTGGGAGGGTAAACACTGAAGCTTTCTTT. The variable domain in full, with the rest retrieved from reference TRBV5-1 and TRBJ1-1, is KAGVTQTPRYLIKTRGQQVTLSCSPISGHRSVSWYQQTPGQGLQFLFEYFSETQRNKGNFPGRFSGRQFSNSRSEMNVSTLELGDSALYLCASSPGGRVNTEAFFGQGTRLTVV.

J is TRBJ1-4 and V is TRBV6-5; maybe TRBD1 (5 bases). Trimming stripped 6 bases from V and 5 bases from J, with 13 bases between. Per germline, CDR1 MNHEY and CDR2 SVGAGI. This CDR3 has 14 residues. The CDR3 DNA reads TGTGCCAGCAGCGACAGCGTGAGGAATGAAAAACTGTTTTTT. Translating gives CASSDSVRNEKLFF.

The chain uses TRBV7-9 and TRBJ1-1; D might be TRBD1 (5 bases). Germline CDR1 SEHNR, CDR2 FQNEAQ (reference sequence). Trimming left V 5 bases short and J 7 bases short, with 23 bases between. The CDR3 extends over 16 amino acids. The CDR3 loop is CASSTRISAGDGEAFF. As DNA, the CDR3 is TGTGCCAGCAGCACGCGGATTAGTGCGGGGGACGGTGAAGCTTTCTTT.

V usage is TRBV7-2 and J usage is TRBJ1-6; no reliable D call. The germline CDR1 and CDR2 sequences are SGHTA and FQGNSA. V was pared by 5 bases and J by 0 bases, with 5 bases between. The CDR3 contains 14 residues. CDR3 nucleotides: TGTGCCAGCAGCAAACACTCCTATAATTCACCCCTCCACTTT. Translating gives CASSKHSYNSPLHF.